Shown below are 30 T cell receptor beta chains from a single sample sequenced in a study of shared clonotypes between healthy human individuals. Using immunoSEQ multiplex PCR, the repertoire was profiled, and TCRdb retains in-frame clones only, with some absent. Of some 1,100,000 clones detected, around 78% appear once; the ten largest clones hold under 0.65%. The material sequenced was memory CD4+ T cells from PBMCs. Subset meaning: CD45RA-negative fraction. These receptors all stem from a man aged 18 to 30 in good health. Some clones in this sample may be carry-over from other donors' samples.

V and J are TRBV6-5 and TRBJ2-2; D is unresolved. The CDR3 loop spans 12 amino acids. Trimming removed 6 bases from V and 8 bases from J, with 10 bases in between. Per germline, CDR1 MNHEY and CDR2 SVGAGI. This chain's CDR3 is CASSPPLGELFF. The CDR3 coding sequence is TGTGCCAGCAGCCCCCCCTTAGGGGAGCTGTTTTTT.

Worth noting for this clone: Possible read error: a much larger clone is one base away. This sequence joins TRBV11-2 and TRBJ2-5, with D uncertain. The length of the CDR3 is 11 residues. CDR1 and CDR2 from the germline V gene are SGHAT and FQNNGV. The V and J ends lost 2 bases and 5 bases respectively, with 3 bases between them. The CDR3 DNA follows: TGTGCCAGCAGCTTAAGGGAGACCCAGTACTTC. Encoded protein: CASSLRETQYF.

The rearrangement links TRBV6-6 to TRBJ1-4; TRBD1 matches 9 bases. This CDR3 is 15 amino acids long. CDR1 is MNHNY and CDR2 is SVGAGI in the germline V gene (reference sequence). After removal of 5 bases from V and 3 bases from J, the junction contained 4 bases not matched to a gene. CDR3 loop: CASSTGGASNEKLFF. In nucleotides, the CDR3 is TGTGCCAGCAGTACAGGGGGCGCGTCTAATGAAAAACTGTTTTTT.

The CDR3 loop is CASSFFAGGETQYF. The CDR3 DNA follows: TGCGCCAGCAGCTTTTTCGCTGGGGGGGAGACCCAGTACTTC. V and J are TRBV5-1 and TRBJ2-5; a weak D match, TRBD2 (6 bases). The CDR3 covers 14 residues. CDR1 and CDR2 from the germline V gene are SGHRS and YFSETQ. Trimming pared 2 bases from V and 5 bases from J, leaving 13 bases between.

Comment on this clone: This same CDR3 is encoded by further DNA sequences in the sample. The V gene is TRBV20-1, the J gene TRBJ2-5, with no clear D. V was shortened by 5 bases and J by 5 bases, with 9 bases between the two germline ends. Looked up from germline, CDR1 is DFQATT and CDR2 is SNEGSKA (reference sequence). The CDR3 totals 11 residues. The CDR3: CSAEPRETQYF. The CDR3 DNA reads as TGCAGTGCTGAACCCCGGGAGACCCAGTACTTC.

In the case of this clone: A junction end diverges from the germline sequence, so it may reflect a read error. The V gene is TRBV15, the J gene TRBJ2-7; D might be TRBD1 (5 bases). The CDR3 has 18 residues. CDR1 is LNHNV and CDR2 is YYDKDF in the germline V gene (reference sequence). The CDR3 nucleotides are TGTGCCACCAGCAGAAACCCCACAGGTTTTCCCTGGTCCTCCGAGCAGTACTTC. It is translated as CATSRNPTGFPWSSEQYF.

The rearrangement uses TRBV15 and TRBJ1-2, with TRBD1 identical over 7 bases. Germline CDR1 is LNHNV and CDR2 is YYDKDF (reference sequence). The CDR3 is made up of 17 amino acids. V gave up 4 bases and J gave up 1 base; unmatched junction bases: 12. The CDR3 loop is CATSKSGQSPRNYGYTF. CDR3 DNA sequence: TGTGCCACCAGCAAATCGGGACAGTCTCCCCGTAACTATGGCTACACCTTC.

This clone was counted once. This chain connects TRBV6-5 to TRBJ2-1, with TRBD2 as a possible D gene (5 bases). The CDR3 totals 13 residues. Germline CDR1 is MNHEY and CDR2 is SVGAGI. Trimming removed 7 bases from V and 2 bases from J, with 9 bases in between. The CDR3 sequence is CASTGLTYNEQFF. The CDR3, as DNA: TGTGCCAGCACCGGACTTACCTACAATGAGCAGTTCTTC.

The genes are TRBV5-1 and TRBJ2-2, with unresolved D. Germline lookup yields CDR1 SGHRS and CDR2 YFSETQ. V shed 0 bases and J shed 6 bases, with 15 bases lying between them. This CDR3 contains 16 residues. The CDR3 reads CASSLALDGMAGELFF. In nucleotides, the CDR3 is TGCGCCAGCAGCTTGGCTCTCGACGGAATGGCCGGGGAGCTGTTTTTT.

The V and J genes are TRBV30 and TRBJ2-7; TRBD1 matches at 7 bases. V dropped 1 base and J dropped 4; count of bases not matched to a gene: 1. The CDR3 spans 12 residues. Germline assignment: CDR1 GTSNPN and CDR2 SVGIG (reference sequence). CDR3 loop: CAWSGQGYEQYF. Here the CDR3 DNA reads TGTGCCTGGAGTGGACAGGGTTACGAGCAGTACTTC.

This clone was observed a single time. V is TRBV7-2 and J is TRBJ2-1; 7 nucleotides align to TRBD2. Germline CDR1 SGHTA, CDR2 FQGNSA. The CDR3 extends over 15 amino acids. J was trimmed by 7 bases and V by 3 bases; bases with no gene match: 9. In DNA, the CDR3 is TGTGCCAGCAGCTTCGGGGGGATTGGGGCGAATGAGCAGTTCTTC. Protein sequence: CASSFGGIGANEQFF.

The chain has TRBV5-4 and TRBJ2-1; TRBD2 aligns across 7 bases. Germline lookup yields CDR1 SGHNT and CDR2 YYREEE (reference sequence). V lost 4 bases to trimming and J lost 4 bases; unmatched junction nucleotides: 17. The CDR3 runs to 18 residues. The CDR3: CASSQAPGRTPPYNEQFF. For the CDR3, the DNA is TGTGCCAGCAGCCAGGCCCCCGGGAGGACCCCCCCGTACAATGAGCAGTTCTTC. Full variable domain (rest looked up from reference TRBV5-4 and TRBJ2-1): ETGVTQSPTHLIKTRGQQVTLRCSSQSGHNTVSWYQQALGQGPQFIFQYYREEENGRGNFPPRFSGLQFPNYSSELNVNALELDDSALYLCASSQAPGRTPPYNEQFFGPGTRLTVL.

The V gene is TRBV6-5, the J gene TRBJ1-5; D uncertain. This CDR3 is 15 amino acids long. V was pared by 4 bases and J by 0 bases, with 10 bases between. Germline assignment: CDR1 MNHEY and CDR2 SVGAGI. This chain's CDR3 is CASSSYPYSNQPQHF. Here the CDR3 DNA reads TGTGCCAGCAGTTCTTATCCTTATAGCAATCAGCCCCAGCATTTT.

The V call is TRBV11-1, the J call TRBJ2-5, with D hard to call. The germline V gene has CDR1 SGHAT and CDR2 FQDESV (reference sequence). The CDR3 totals 14 residues. Trimming shortened V by 2 bases and J by 5 bases, and 12 bases separated the two germline ends. Written as DNA, the CDR3 is TGTGCCAGCAGCTTAATAACAGAGTGGGAGACCCAGTACTTC. This encodes CASSLITEWETQYF.

V usage is TRBV10-3 and J usage is TRBJ2-1; tentatively, D is TRBD2 (5 bases). Germline CDR1 is ENHRY and CDR2 is SYGVKD. The CDR3 length is 15 residues. Trimming removed 2 bases at V and 2 bases at J, with 10 bases between. CDR3 DNA sequence: TGTGCCATCAGTGAGGTAAGCGGACCCTACAATGAGCAGTTCTTC. Amino acids: CAISEVSGPYNEQFF.

The rearrangement links TRBV18 to TRBJ2-7; TRBD2 agrees at 8 bases. CDR3 size: 15 residues. Germline assignment: CDR1 KGHSH and CDR2 LQKENI. Losses at the gene ends were 3 bases for V and 2 bases for J; bases not matched to a gene: 6. The CDR3 protein is CASSPAPSGPYEQYF. The CDR3, as DNA: TGTGCCAGCTCACCGGCGCCTAGCGGGCCCTACGAGCAGTACTTC.

This clone was recorded once. The genes are TRBV30 and TRBJ2-3, with 10 bases lining up with TRBD2. The trim removed 1 base at V and 5 bases at J, leaving 12 bases unmatched. The CDR3 consists of 17 residues. Germline CDR1 and CDR2: GTSNPN and SVGIG (reference sequence). This CDR3 reads CAWSGLSSGSDEDTQYF. Here the CDR3 DNA reads TGTGCCTGGAGTGGGCTCTCTAGCGGGAGTGATGAAGATACGCAGTATTTT.

This clone was picked up one time. The V call is TRBV7-9, the J call TRBJ2-7; TRBD1 aligns across 8 bases. V trimming: 1 base; J trimming: 3 bases; junction bases outside the gene matches: 2. Germline CDR1 is SEHNR and CDR2 is FQNEAQ (reference sequence). The CDR3 has 14 residues. In DNA, the CDR3 is TGTGCCAGCAGCTTAGGGGGACAGGTCTACGAGCAGTACTTC. Its protein product is CASSLGGQVYEQYF.

This clone was counted only a few times. J is TRBJ1-3 and V is TRBV19; possible D gene TRBD1, 5 bases. Looked up from germline, CDR1 is LNHDA and CDR2 is SQIVND (reference sequence). The V end lost 7 bases, the J end lost 0 bases, and 10 bases lay between the germline ends. The length of the CDR3 is 14 residues. As DNA, the CDR3 is TGTGCCAGTAAGGCAGGGTACTCTGGAAACACCATATATTTT. Translating gives CASKAGYSGNTIYF.

CDR3 in amino acids: CASSQIIGEQTRRQKLFF. The CDR3 DNA follows: TGCGCCAGCAGCCAAATTATCGGCGAGCAGACCCGAAGACAAAAACTGTTTTTT. The chain has TRBV4-1 and TRBJ1-4; D not resolved. This CDR3 contains 18 residues. Trimming removed 2 bases at V and 9 bases at J, with 25 bases between. Germline CDR1 MGHRA, CDR2 YSYEKL.

This clone turned up a few times. The chain carries TRBV5-4 and TRBJ2-2, with D perhaps given as TRBD1 or TRBD2 (5 bases each). Germline V gene lookup returns CDR1 SGHNT and CDR2 YYREEE (reference sequence). CDR3 length: 15 residues. Trimming shortened V by 0 bases and J by 7 bases, and 13 bases separated the two germline ends. The CDR3 here is CASSLGGWGIGELFF. CDR3 in DNA: TGTGCCAGCAGCTTGGGCGGGTGGGGCATCGGGGAGCTGTTTTTT.

V and J are TRBV5-6 and TRBJ2-1, with a tentative D call TRBD2 (6 bases). V was clipped by 4 bases and J by 6 bases, with 20 bases between them. This CDR3 has 16 residues. Germline V lookup: CDR1 SGHDT, CDR2 YYEEEE. Here the CDR3 reads CASSDLALAVINEQFF. The CDR3 nucleotides read TGTGCCAGCAGCGATCTAGCGCTAGCCGTGATCAATGAGCAGTTCTTC.

This clone has a handful of counts. The chain couples TRBV6-1 to TRBJ1-5; D is unresolved. The CDR3 length is 13 residues. V was trimmed by 5 bases and J by 0 bases, leaving 5 bases between them. Germline loops: CDR1 MNHNS, CDR2 SASEGT. The CDR3 DNA reads as TGTGCCAGCAGTCTCGCTAGCAATCAGCCCCAGCATTTT. Translating it yields CASSLASNQPQHF.

This clone was recorded at least ten times. The rearrangement joins TRBV15 to TRBJ2-7; tentative D call: TRBD2 (6 bases). CDR1 is LNHNV, CDR2 YYDKDF, per germline (reference sequence). The CDR3 covers 15 residues. V lost 0 bases and J lost 3, with 12 bases in between. The CDR3, as DNA: TGTGCCACCAGCAGAGATCGTAGCGGAGGCTACGAGCAGTACTTC. It is translated as CATSRDRSGGYEQYF.

This chain links TRBV6-5 with TRBJ1-5; a possible D gene is TRBD1 (6 bases). The CDR3 contains 15 residues. V was cut by 6 bases and J by 4 bases, with 16 bases left in between. Germline V gene data show CDR1 as MNHEY and CDR2 as SVGAGI. The CDR3 is CASSPTQGKNQPQHF. The DNA for the CDR3 is TGTGCCAGCAGCCCCACCCAGGGGAAAAATCAGCCCCAGCATTTT.

The table lists this clone with a count of one. The chain has TRBV28 and TRBJ2-2; D uncertain. The germline V gene encodes CDR1 MDHEN and CDR2 SYDVKM. Between the trimmed V and J ends, which lost 2 bases and 6 bases, there was a span of 4 bases. CDR3 length equals 12 residues. In nucleotides, the CDR3 is TGTGCCAGCAGTTTACACGCCGGGGAGCTGTTTTTT. It codes for CASSLHAGELFF.

The chain combines TRBV5-4 with TRBJ2-7; possible D gene TRBD1, 5 bases. The CDR3 is made up of 15 amino acids. Trimming removed 2 bases from V and 0 bases from J, with 12 bases in between. CDR1 and CDR2 (germline): SGHNT, YYREEE (reference sequence). DNA for the CDR3: TGTGCCAGCAGCTTCGGCAGGGATTCCTCCTACGAGCAGTACTTC. Translation: CASSFGRDSSYEQYF.

This CDR3 reads CSVSHSTGQTEAFF. The CDR3 DNA follows: TGCAGCGTTTCACACTCGACAGGGCAGACTGAAGCTTTCTTT. The rearrangement joins TRBV29-1 to TRBJ1-1; 7 bases fit TRBD1. J lost 5 bases, V lost 5 bases, and 11 bases had no gene match. CDR3 length: 14 amino acids. CDR1 and CDR2 from the germline V gene are SQVTM and ANQGSEA.

The chain links TRBV11-3 to TRBJ2-3, with D unresolved. The V end lost 1 base, the J end lost 4 bases, and 12 bases lay between the germline ends. Germline V gene data show CDR1 as SGHNT and CDR2 as YENEEA. This CDR3 is built from 15 residues. DNA of the CDR3: TGTGCCAGCAGCTTAGGGTCCAATCAAGCAGATACGCAGTATTTT. This sequence encodes CASSLGSNQADTQYF.

The V gene is TRBV29-1, the J gene TRBJ2-1; D is uncertain. The germline V and J ends were trimmed by 7 bases and 10 bases, with 17 bases remaining between them. Germline values: CDR1 SQVTM, CDR2 ANQGSEA. The CDR3 sequence is 12 residues long. CDR3 region: CSANRPESEQFF. The CDR3 DNA reads TGCAGCGCAAACCGTCCCGAGTCCGAGCAGTTCTTC.